This T cell receptor (beta chain) was identified during a study of CD8+CD57+ T cells in acquired aplastic anemia. With regard to this clonotype: Its specificity is unknown.

The CDR3 runs to 14 residues. Germline V gene data show CDR1 as DFQATT and CDR2 as SNEGSKA (reference sequence). The ends were cut back, 0 bases at V and 5 bases at J, with 13 bases in the middle. It was genomic DNA that served as the template for profiling TCR beta VDJ and CDR3. TCRdb passed the reads through MiXCR, listing each CDR3 protein once. The sample has 95,000 to 120,000 distinct CDR3 sequences, under 60% seen once. Study results and caveats: Patients had roughly 29 CD8+ CDR3 sequences in common with controls (the shared set).

The chain links TRBV20-1 to TRBJ1-1; D remains unclear. The sequence was collected from a human donor in good health, serving as a control. Sequencing was carried out using sorted CD4+, CD8+, or CD8+CD57+ T cells (not recorded which) from PBMCs. In nucleotides, the CDR3 is TGCAGTGCTAGAGAACCTGGTGAGATTACTGAAGCTTTCTTT. Translated: CSAREPGEITEAFF.